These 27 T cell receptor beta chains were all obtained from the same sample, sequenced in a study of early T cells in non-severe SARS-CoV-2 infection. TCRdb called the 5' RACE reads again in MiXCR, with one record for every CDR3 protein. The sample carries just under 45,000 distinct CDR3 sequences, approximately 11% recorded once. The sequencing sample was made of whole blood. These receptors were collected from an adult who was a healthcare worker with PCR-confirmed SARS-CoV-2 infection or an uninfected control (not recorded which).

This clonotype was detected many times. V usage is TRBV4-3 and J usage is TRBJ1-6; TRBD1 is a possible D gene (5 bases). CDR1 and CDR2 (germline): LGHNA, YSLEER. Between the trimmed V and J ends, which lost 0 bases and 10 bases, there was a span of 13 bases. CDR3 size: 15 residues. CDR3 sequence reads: CASSQETGIGSPLHF. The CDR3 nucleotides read TGCGCCAGCAGCCAAGAAACAGGCATAGGATCACCCCTCCACTTT.

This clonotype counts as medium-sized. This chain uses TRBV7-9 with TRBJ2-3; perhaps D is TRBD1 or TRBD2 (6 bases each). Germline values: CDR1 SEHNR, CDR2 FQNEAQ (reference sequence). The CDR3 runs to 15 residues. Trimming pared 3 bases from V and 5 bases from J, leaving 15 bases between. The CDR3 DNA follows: TGTGCCAGCAGCTTGGCGGGGCGAGGGGGAGATACGCAGTATTTT. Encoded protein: CASSLAGRGGDTQYF.

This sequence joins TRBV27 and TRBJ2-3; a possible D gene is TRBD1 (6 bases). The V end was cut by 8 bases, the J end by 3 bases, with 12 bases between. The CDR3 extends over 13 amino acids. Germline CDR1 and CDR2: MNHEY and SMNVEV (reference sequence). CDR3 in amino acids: CASRTAGTDTQYF. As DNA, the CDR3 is TGTGCCAGCCGGACAGCCGGGACAGATACGCAGTATTTT.

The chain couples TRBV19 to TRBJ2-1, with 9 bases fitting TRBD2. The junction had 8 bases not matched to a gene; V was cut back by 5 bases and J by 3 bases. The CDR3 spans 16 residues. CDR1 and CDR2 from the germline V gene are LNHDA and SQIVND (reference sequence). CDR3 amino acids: CASSPPLAGYYNEQFF. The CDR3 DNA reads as TGTGCCAGTAGTCCACCACTAGCGGGCTACTACAATGAGCAGTTCTTC.

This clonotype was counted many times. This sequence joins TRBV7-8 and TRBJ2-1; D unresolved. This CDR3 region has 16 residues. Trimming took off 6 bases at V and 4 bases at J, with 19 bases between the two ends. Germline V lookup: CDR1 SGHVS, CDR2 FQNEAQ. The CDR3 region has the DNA TGTGCCAGCAGGAACCAGGTCAAGTCAATTTACAATGAGCAGTTCTTC. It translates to CASRNQVKSIYNEQFF.

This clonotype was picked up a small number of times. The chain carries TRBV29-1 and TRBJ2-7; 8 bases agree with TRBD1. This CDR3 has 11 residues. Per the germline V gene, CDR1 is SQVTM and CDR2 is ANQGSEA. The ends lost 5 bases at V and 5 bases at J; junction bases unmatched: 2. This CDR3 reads CSVRQGHEQYF. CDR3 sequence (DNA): TGCAGCGTTCGACAGGGGCACGAGCAGTACTTC.

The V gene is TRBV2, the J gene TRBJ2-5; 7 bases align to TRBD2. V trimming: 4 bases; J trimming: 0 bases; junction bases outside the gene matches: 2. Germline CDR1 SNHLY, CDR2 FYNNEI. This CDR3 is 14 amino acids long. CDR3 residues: CASSGGGNQETQYF. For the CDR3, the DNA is TGTGCCAGCAGTGGGGGAGGGAACCAAGAGACCCAGTACTTC.

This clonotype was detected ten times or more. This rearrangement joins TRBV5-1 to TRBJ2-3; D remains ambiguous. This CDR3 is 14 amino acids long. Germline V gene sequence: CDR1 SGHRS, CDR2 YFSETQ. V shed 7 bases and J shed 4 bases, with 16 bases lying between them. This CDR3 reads CASASPEFADTQYF. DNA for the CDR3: TGCGCCAGCGCGAGTCCTGAATTCGCAGATACGCAGTATTTT.

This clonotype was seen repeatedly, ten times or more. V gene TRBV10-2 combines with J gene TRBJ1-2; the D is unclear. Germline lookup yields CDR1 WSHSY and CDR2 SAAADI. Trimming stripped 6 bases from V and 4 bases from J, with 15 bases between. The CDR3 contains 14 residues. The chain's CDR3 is CASSDDAWGYGYTF. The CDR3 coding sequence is TGCGCCAGCAGCGATGATGCGTGGGGCTATGGCTACACCTTC.

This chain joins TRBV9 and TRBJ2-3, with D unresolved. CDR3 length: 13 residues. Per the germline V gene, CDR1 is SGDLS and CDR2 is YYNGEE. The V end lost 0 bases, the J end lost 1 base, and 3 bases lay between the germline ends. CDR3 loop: CASSVEGTDTQYF. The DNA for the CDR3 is TGTGCCAGCAGCGTAGAGGGCACAGATACGCAGTATTTT.

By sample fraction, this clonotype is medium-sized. CDR3 sequence (DNA): TGTGCCAGCAGCCGGCGCCCGGGACAGCAAGAGACCCAGTACTTC. Translating it yields CASSRRPGQQETQYF. The chain employs TRBV7-6 and TRBJ2-5, with 7 bases matching TRBD1. This CDR3 has 15 residues. The V and J ends lost 5 bases and 2 bases, in that order; junction bases with no gene match: 8. Germline assignment: CDR1 SGHVS and CDR2 FNYEAQ.

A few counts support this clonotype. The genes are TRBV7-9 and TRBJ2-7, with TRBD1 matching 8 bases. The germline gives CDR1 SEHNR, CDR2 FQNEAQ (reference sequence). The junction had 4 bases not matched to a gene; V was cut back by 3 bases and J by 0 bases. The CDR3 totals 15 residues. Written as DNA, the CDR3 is TGTGCCAGCAGCTTGTGGGACAGGCGCTCCTACGAGCAGTACTTC. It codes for CASSLWDRRSYEQYF. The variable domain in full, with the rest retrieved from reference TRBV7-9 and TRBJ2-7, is DTGVSQNPRHKITKRGQNVTFRCDPISEHNRLYWYRQTLGQGPEFLTYFQNEAQLEKSRLLSDRFSAERPKGSFSTLEIQRTEQGDSAMYLCASSLWDRRSYEQYFGPGTRLTVT.

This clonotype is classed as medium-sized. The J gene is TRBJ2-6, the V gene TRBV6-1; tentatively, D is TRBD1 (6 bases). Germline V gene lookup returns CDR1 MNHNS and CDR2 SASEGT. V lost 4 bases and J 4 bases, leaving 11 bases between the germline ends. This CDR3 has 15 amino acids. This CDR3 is CASSVGTTGANVLTF. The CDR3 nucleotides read TGTGCCAGCAGTGTTGGGACAACAGGGGCCAACGTCCTGACTTTC.

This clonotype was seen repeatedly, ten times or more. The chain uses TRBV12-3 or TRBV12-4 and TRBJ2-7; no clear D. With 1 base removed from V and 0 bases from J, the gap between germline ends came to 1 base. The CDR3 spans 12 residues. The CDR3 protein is CASSLVSYEQYF. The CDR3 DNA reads TGTGCCAGCAGTTTAGTCTCCTACGAGCAGTACTTC.

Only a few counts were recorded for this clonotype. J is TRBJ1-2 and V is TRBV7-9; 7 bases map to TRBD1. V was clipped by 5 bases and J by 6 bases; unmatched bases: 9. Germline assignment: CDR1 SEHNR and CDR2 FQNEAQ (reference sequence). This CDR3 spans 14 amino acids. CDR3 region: CASSPGGEFDGYTF. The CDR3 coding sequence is TGTGCCAGCAGCCCAGGGGGAGAGTTCGATGGCTACACCTTC.

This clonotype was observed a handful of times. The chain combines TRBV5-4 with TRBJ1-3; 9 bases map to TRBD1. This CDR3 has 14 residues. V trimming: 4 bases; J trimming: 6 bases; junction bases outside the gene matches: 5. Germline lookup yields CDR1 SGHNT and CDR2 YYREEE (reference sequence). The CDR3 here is CASSRTGDENTIYF. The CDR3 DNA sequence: TGTGCCAGCAGCCGGACAGGGGATGAAAACACCATATATTTT. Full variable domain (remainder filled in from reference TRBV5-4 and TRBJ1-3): ETGVTQSPTHLIKTRGQQVTLRCSSQSGHNTVSWYQQALGQGPQFIFQYYREEENGRGNFPPRFSGLQFPNYSSELNVNALELDDSALYLCASSRTGDENTIYFGEGSWLTVV.

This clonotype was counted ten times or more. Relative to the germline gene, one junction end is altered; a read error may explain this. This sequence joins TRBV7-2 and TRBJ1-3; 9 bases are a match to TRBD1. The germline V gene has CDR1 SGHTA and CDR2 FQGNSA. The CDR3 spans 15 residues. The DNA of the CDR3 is TGTGCCAGCAGCTTAATGGACAGGGGTGGAGACACCATATATTTT. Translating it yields CASSLMDRGGDTIYF.

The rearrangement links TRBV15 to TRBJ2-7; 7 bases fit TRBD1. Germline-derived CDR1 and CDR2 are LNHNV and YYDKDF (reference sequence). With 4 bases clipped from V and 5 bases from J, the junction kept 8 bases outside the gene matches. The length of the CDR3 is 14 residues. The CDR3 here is CATSNRDRVDEQYF. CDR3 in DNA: TGTGCCACCAGCAACCGGGACAGAGTAGACGAGCAGTACTTC.

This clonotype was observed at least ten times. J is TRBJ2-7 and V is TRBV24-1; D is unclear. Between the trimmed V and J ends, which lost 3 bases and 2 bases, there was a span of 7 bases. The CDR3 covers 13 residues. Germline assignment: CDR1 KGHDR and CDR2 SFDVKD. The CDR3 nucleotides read TGTGCCACCAGTGATACGTCGACCTACGAGCAGTACTTC. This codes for CATSDTSTYEQYF.

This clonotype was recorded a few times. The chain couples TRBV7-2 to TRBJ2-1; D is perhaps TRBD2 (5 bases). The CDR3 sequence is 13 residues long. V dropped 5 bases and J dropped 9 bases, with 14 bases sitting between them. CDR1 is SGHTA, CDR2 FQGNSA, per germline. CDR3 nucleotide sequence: TGTGCCAGCAGCCCGACCGGGGATGGTGAGCAGTTCTTC. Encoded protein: CASSPTGDGEQFF.

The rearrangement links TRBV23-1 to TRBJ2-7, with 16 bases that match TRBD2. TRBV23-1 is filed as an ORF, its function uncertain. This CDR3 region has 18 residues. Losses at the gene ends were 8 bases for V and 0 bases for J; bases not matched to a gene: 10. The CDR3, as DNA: TGCGCCAGCCTCGGGACTAGCGGGGGGGCCCACCACTCCTACGAGCAGTACTTC. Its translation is CASLGTSGGAHHSYEQYF.

The CDR3 DNA follows: TGTGCCAGCAGCTCCGGACTAGCGGGGCCCCTCGAGCAGTACTTC. Residues: CASSSGLAGPLEQYF. This chain uses TRBV7-9 with TRBJ2-7; TRBD2 agrees at 12 bases. Trimming removed 4 bases from V and 6 bases from J; junction bases left unmatched: 7. CDR3 length: 15 residues. CDR1 SEHNR and CDR2 FQNEAQ come from the germline V gene (reference sequence).

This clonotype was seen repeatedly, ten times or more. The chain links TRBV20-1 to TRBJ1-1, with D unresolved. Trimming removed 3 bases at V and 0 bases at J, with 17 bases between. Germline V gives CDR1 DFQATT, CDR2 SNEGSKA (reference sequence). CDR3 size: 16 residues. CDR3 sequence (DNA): TGCAGTGCTAGTCGCCCTCAAATCTCCATGAACACTGAAGCTTTCTTT. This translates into CSASRPQISMNTEAFF.

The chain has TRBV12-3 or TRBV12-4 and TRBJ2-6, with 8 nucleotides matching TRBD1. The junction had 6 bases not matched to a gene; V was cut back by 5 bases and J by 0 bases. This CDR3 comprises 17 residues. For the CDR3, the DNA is TGTGCCAGCAGTGACCGGGACAGGTACTCTGGGGCCAACGTCCTGACTTTC. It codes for CASSDRDRYSGANVLTF.

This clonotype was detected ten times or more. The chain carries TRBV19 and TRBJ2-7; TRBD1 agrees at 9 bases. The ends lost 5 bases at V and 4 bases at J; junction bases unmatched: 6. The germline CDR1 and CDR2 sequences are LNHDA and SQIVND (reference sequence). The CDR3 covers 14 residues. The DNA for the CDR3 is TGTGCCAGTAGTGCCATGGGACAGGGATACGAGCAGTACTTC. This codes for CASSAMGQGYEQYF.

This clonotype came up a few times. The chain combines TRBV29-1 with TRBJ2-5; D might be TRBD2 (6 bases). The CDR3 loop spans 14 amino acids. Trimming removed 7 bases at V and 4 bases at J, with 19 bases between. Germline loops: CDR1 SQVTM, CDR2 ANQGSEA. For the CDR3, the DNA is TGCAGCGCCCGGGGAGGTTTGGGGTCAGAGACCCAGTACTTC. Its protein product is CSARGGLGSETQYF.

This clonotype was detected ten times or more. The CDR3 DNA is TGCAGTGCTAGAGAGGGGTTCGACAGACTCACCGGGGAGCTGTTTTTT. This gives the protein CSAREGFDRLTGELFF. The chain recombines TRBV20-1 with TRBJ2-2; tentatively, D is TRBD1 (5 bases). CDR3 length: 16 residues. V lost 0 bases and J lost 4, with 15 bases in between. The germline V gene has CDR1 DFQATT and CDR2 SNEGSKA (reference sequence).